The clone carrying this TCR beta chain has at least ten counts. What it recognizes is unknown. The entry originates in a study of T cell repertoires in cytomegalovirus infection. On the study more broadly: Public TCR beta signatures marked donors with CMV infection and the matching HLA. Findings and caveats of the study: Predominance within the ex vivo response was attributable to HLA-C-restricted CMV-specific TCR beta clonotypes.

TCRdb recomputed calls from the reads with MiXCR, one row per CDR3 protein. The repertoire consists of 210,000 or so distinct CDR3 sequences, with 6.5% occurring once and the leading ten covering around 6.5%. This CDR3 comprises 18 residues. The V end lost 0 bases, the J end lost 0 bases, and 15 bases lay between the germline ends. Germline V lookup: CDR1 MNHNY, CDR2 SVGAGI (reference sequence). V usage is TRBV6-6 and J usage is TRBJ1-5, with D possibly TRBD1 on 5 matching bases. The receptor comes from a human donor in good health (CMV status not recorded). Some clones in this sample may be carry-over from other donors' samples. The sequencing sample was made of PBMCs. The CDR3 DNA reads TGTGCCAGCAGTTACTCGACGCCGACAGTCTATAGCAATCAGCCCCAGCATTTT. Its protein is CASSYSTPTVYSNQPQHF.